The clone carrying this T cell receptor beta chain was picked up one time. Its antigen is still unknown. PCR primers comprised 60 Vbeta and 13 Jbeta primers. Only in-frame clones appear in the TCRdb table, and some are missing; sequencing was by immunoSEQ multiplex PCR. The sample contains around 130,000 clones, more than 60% of which appear only once. The entry originates in a study of cytomegalovirus exposure and HLA in healthy donors. Study-wide findings and caveats: Cytomegalovirus status was reportedly diagnosed by the classifier with high specificity and sensitivity. Sequencing had likely introduced a cluster of highly shared sequence variants as an artifact.

Trimming took 3 bases from V and 2 from J, leaving 13 bases between them. Per germline, CDR1 SGHRS and CDR2 YFSETQ. The CDR3 is made up of 15 amino acids. The source material was PBMCs. The TCR was taken from a woman aged 40 to 50 in good health and CMV-seronegative. V usage is TRBV5-1 and J usage is TRBJ2-3; D is possibly TRBD2 (6 bases). The CDR3 sequence: CASSSAGGPTDTQYF. The CDR3 coding sequence is TGCGCCAGCAGCTCCGCCGGGGGACCCACAGATACGCAGTATTTT.